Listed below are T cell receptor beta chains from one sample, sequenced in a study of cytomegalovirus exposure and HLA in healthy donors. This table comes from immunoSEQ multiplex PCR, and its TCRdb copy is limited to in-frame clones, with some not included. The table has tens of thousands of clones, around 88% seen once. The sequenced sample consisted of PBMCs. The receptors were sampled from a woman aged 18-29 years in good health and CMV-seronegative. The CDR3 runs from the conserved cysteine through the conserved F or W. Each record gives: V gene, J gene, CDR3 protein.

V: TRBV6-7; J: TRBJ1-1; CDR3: CASSYITKGPRLYYTEAFF
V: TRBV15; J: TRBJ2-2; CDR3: CATSRDRGLAGGMTGELFF
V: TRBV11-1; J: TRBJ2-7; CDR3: CASSFSPESDEQYF
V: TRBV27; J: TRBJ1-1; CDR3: CASSLRAMNTEAFF
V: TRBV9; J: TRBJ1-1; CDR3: CASSGRQVILNTEAFF
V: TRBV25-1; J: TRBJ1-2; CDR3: CASSGTGNGYTF
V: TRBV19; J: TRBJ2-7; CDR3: CASNRGDSYEQYF
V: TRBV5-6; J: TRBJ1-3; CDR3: CASSLGLREYGNTIYF
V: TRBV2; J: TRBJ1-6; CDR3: CASRGRTGDTSPLHF
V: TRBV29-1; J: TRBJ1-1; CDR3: CSTGTFKRTEAFF
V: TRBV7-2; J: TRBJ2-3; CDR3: CASSIAGDRTDTQYF
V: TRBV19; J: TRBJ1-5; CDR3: CASSIPGTGVGQPQHF
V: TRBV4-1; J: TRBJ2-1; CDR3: CASSQEHRAGIGNEQFF
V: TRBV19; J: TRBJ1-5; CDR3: CASKKQRSNQPQHF
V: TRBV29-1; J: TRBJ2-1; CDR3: CSVGGRASYNEQFF
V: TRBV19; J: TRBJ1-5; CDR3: CASSTRDRPYQPQHF
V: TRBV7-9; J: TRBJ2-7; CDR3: CASSPASGQVLGEQYF
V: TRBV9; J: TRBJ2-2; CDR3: CASSAVRGTGELFF
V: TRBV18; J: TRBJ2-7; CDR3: CASSPLAGGEQYF
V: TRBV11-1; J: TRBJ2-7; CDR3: CASSPGTRTTYEQYF
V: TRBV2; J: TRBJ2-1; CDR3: CASSATGGRSNFAEQFF
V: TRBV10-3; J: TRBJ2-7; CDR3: CAISGTDYEQYF
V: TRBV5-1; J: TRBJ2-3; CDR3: CASSYQGLYTDTQYF
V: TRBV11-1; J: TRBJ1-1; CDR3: CASSSRFQVDRPNTEAFF
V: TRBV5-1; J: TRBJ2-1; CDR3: CASKQNGLENNEQFF
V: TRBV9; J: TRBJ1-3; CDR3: CASSSPSRDTDSGNTIYF
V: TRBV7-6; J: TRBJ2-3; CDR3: CASSRQGFTDTQYF
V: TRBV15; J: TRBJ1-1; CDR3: CATSRPAGTGNTEAFF
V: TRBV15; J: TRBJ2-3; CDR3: CATNGEGGRSDTQYF
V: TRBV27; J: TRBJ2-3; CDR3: CASSLMVGKRGTDTQYF
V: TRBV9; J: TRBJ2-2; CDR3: CASSVASGSTGELFF
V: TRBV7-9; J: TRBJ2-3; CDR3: CASSLGFRGRTDTQYF
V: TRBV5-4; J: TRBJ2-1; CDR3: CASRYSGVSSYNEQFF
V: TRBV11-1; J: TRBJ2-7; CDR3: CASSRGQGAYYEQYF
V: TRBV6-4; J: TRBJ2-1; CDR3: CASSDSWEGHNEQFF
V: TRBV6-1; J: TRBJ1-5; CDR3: CASSLDRVSNQPQHF
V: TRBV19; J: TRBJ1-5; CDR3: CASSAGTGGVQPQHF
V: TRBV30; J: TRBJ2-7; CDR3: CAWSAGGHNSYEQYF
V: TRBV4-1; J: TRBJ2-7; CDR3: CASSQEIARDYEQYF
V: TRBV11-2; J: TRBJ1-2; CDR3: CASRILPGQGAGYTF
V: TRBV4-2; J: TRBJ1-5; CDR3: CASSQDILTANPTGPQHF
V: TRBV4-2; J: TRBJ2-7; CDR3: CASSQVSQTYEQYF
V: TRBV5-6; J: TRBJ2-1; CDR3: CASSLTVGEQFF
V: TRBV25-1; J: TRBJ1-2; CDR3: CASSEFEGAIDGYTF
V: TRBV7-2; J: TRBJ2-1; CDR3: CASSSSSYNEQFF
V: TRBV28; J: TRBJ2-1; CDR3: CASSPPRLAGYYNEQFF
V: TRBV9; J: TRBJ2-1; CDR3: CASSVGAQRGNEQFF
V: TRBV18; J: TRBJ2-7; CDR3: CASSPTSGPYEQYF
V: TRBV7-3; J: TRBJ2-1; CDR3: CASSSQRAGGYNEQFF
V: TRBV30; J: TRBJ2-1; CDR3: CAGTGVSIREQFF
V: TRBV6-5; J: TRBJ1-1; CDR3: CASSYGQGDTEAFF